Sequencing of this TCR beta chain was carried out in a study of T cell responses to AZD1222 COVID-19 vaccine. Points from the study as a whole: Spike-specific TCR breadth rose after two AZD1222 doses, and depth rose as well. The repertoires were collected only after the peak T cell response. Within unmutated variant regions lay the reported targets of nearly half of spike-specific TCRs.

This clone was seen a single time. Its antigen remains unknown. The CDR3 is 15 residues long. Looked up from germline, CDR1 is SEHNR and CDR2 is FQNEAQ (reference sequence). Trimming cost V 6 bases and J 2 bases; bases outside gene matches: 9. Assay: immunoSEQ multiplex PCR; the TCRdb copy retains only in-frame clones and omits some. Of about 81,000 clones listed, around 90% are singletons. Second-dose timings of about 4 or about 12 weeks were pooled. The receptor comes from an adult who received the AZD1222 COVID-19 vaccine. This chain connects TRBV7-9 to TRBJ1-2, with 7 positions matching TRBD1. The sequenced sample was peripheral blood, obtained 28 days after the second AZD1222 dose. The CDR3 spells CASRPPTQGNYGYTF. The CDR3 DNA reads as TGTGCCAGCAGGCCACCGACACAGGGGAACTATGGCTACACCTTC.